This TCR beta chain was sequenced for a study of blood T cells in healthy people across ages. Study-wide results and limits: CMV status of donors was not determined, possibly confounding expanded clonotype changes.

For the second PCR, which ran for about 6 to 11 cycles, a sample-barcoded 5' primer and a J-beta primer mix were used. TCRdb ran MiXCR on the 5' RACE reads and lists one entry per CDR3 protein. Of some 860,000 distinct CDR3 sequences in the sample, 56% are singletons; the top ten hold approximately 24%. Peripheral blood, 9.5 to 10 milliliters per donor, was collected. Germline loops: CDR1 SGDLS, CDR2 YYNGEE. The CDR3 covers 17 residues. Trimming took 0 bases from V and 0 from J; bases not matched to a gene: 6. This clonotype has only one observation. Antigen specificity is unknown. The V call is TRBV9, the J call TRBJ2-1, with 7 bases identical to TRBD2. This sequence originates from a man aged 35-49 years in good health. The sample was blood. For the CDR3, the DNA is TGTGCCAGCAGCGTAGATTTCGGGAGGTACTCCTACAATGAGCAGTTCTTC. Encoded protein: CASSVDFGRYSYNEQFF.